These 19 T cell receptor beta chains share one sample of origin, sequenced in a study of shared T cell receptors in the human thymus. This table comes from immunoSEQ multiplex PCR, and its TCRdb copy is limited to in-frame clones, with some not included. The sample has hundreds of thousands of clones; approximately 88% are singletons. This same sample was also taken into another study, of human thymus T cells.

Specimen: thymocytes. All receptors come from a boy younger than two with a congenital heart defect.

The rearrangement links TRBV27 to TRBJ2-7; TRBD1 aligns across 7 bases. Germline values: CDR1 MNHEY, CDR2 SMNVEV (reference sequence). The CDR3 runs to 14 residues. V dropped 4 bases and J dropped 7; count of bases not matched to a gene: 10. CDR3 DNA sequence: TGTGCCAGCAGTTCGACCCGACAGGGCGGGGAGCAGTACTTC. Protein sequence: CASSSTRQGGEQYF.

The chain has TRBV7-2 and TRBJ2-7; 10 nucleotides agree with TRBD1. The V segment lost 3 bases and the J segment 6 bases; nucleotides outside the gene matches: 11. Per the germline V gene, CDR1 is SGHTA and CDR2 is FQGNSA. This CDR3 spans 16 amino acids. CDR3 loop: CASSFTGQGEPREQYF. Written as DNA, the CDR3 is TGTGCCAGCAGCTTTACCGGACAGGGGGAACCTCGCGAGCAGTACTTC.

The chain employs TRBV6-5 and TRBJ2-7; 8 positions agree with TRBD2. CDR1 is MNHEY and CDR2 is SVGAGI in the germline V gene. With 6 bases clipped from V and 0 bases from J, the junction kept 7 bases outside the gene matches. This CDR3 region has 15 residues. CDR3 sequence: CASRATSENSYEQYF. The CDR3 nucleotides read TGTGCCAGCAGGGCGACTAGCGAGAACTCCTACGAGCAGTACTTC.

The chain has TRBV28 and TRBJ2-7; D remains unclear. CDR3 size: 12 residues. V was trimmed by 5 bases and J by 6 bases, leaving 11 bases between them. Germline V gene lookup returns CDR1 MDHEN and CDR2 SYDVKM. This chain's CDR3 is CASSPPDREQYF. The CDR3 DNA reads as TGTGCCAGCAGTCCCCCAGATCGCGAGCAGTACTTC.

The chain recombines TRBV18 with TRBJ2-7; 11 bases agree with TRBD2. After removal of 6 bases from V and 0 bases from J, the junction contained 4 bases not matched to a gene. Germline-derived CDR1 and CDR2 are KGHSH and LQKENI. This CDR3 has 15 residues. CDR3 loop: CASSPTSGSSYEQYF. CDR3 bases: TGTGCCAGCTCTCCAACTAGCGGGAGCTCCTACGAGCAGTACTTC.

The V gene is TRBV27, the J gene TRBJ2-3, with 16 positions matching TRBD2. Germline V gene sequence: CDR1 MNHEY, CDR2 SMNVEV (reference sequence). The trim removed 3 bases at V and 4 bases at J, leaving 4 bases unmatched. The CDR3 has 17 residues. In DNA form, the CDR3 reads TGTGCCAGCAGTTTGGGGACTAGCGGGAGGGTCGCAGATACGCAGTATTTT. This gives the protein CASSLGTSGRVADTQYF.

The rearrangement links TRBV6-5 to TRBJ2-5; possibly TRBD1 for D (6 bases). CDR3 length: 15 amino acids. With 9 bases removed from V and 2 bases from J, the gap between germline ends came to 19 bases. CDR1 is MNHEY and CDR2 is SVGAGI in the germline V gene. CDR3 loop: CARKPRTDLQETQYF. CDR3 DNA sequence: TGTGCCAGAAAGCCGAGGACAGACCTTCAAGAGACCCAGTACTTC.

This clone was counted once. V gene TRBV13 combines with J gene TRBJ2-3; TRBD1 matches at 8 bases. The CDR3 extends over 21 amino acids. V lost 4 bases to trimming and J lost 0 bases; unmatched junction nucleotides: 21. Germline V gene lookup returns CDR1 PRHDT and CDR2 FYEKMQ (reference sequence). CDR3 sequence: CASSSTGDRGPGLLSTDTQYF. The CDR3, as DNA: TGTGCCAGCAGCTCCACCGGAGACAGGGGCCCGGGTCTTCTTAGCACAGATACGCAGTATTTT.

The V and J genes are TRBV4-1 and TRBJ2-7; unclear D gene. The CDR3 is 13 residues long. Germline CDR1 and CDR2: MGHRA and YSYEKL. Trimming shortened V by 0 bases and J by 7 bases, and 10 bases separated the two germline ends. CDR3 sequence reads: CASSQDTGVEQYF. The CDR3 DNA reads TGCGCCAGCAGCCAAGATACGGGTGTAGAGCAGTACTTC.

The chain recombines TRBV21-1 with TRBJ1-1. TRBV21-1 is termed a pseudogene. This CDR3 has 14 amino acids. The CDR3 bases are TGTGCCAGCAGCAAAGATGGACTCACCCATACCGCTTTCTTT. Its translation: CASSKDGLTHTAFF.

As DNA, the CDR3 is TGCGCCAGCAGCAGGAGGGGGCCGCTAGCCAAAAACATTCAGTACTTC. It codes for CASSRRGPLAKNIQYF. V is TRBV5-1 and J is TRBJ2-4; TRBD1 is a possible D gene (7 bases). The CDR3 spans 16 residues. CDR1 SGHRS and CDR2 YFSETQ come from the germline V gene. Trimming removed 4 bases at V and 0 bases at J, with 14 bases between.

The chain joins TRBV9 to TRBJ2-1; the match to TRBD2 covers 10 bases. The CDR3 is 16 residues long. Germline V gives CDR1 SGDLS, CDR2 YYNGEE. V shed 4 bases and J 3 bases; nucleotides not matched to a gene: 7. The CDR3 DNA is TGTGCCAGCAGCCCCCCGGGGACTAGCGACTACAATGAGCAGTTCTTC. Translation: CASSPPGTSDYNEQFF. The full variable domain, in which reference TRBV9 and TRBJ2-1 provide the parts outside the CDR3, is DSGVTQTPKHLITATGQRVTLRCSPRSGDLSVYWYQQSLDQGLQFLIQYYNGEERAKGNILERFSAQQFPDLHSELNLSSLELGDSALYFCASSPPGTSDYNEQFFGPGTRLTVL.

This sequence joins TRBV7-2 and TRBJ2-7; TRBD2 might be the D (5 bases). The CDR3 covers 11 residues. The ends were cut back, 5 bases at V and 12 bases at J, with 14 bases in the middle. Germline-derived CDR1 and CDR2 are SGHTA and FQGNSA. The CDR3 sequence: CASSVVLELYF. CDR3 in DNA: TGTGCCAGCAGCGTCGTACTAGAGTTGTACTTC.

V usage is TRBV28 and J usage is TRBJ1-5; D is perhaps TRBD1 (5 bases). This CDR3 spans 17 amino acids. The germline gives CDR1 MDHEN, CDR2 SYDVKM. The V end was cut by 6 bases, the J end by 0 bases, with 18 bases between. The CDR3 bases are TGTGCCAGCAGCCCTCGGGGGGAACATTATAGCAATCAGCCCCAGCATTTT. It is translated as CASSPRGEHYSNQPQHF.

The chain carries TRBV5-1 and TRBJ2-1, with a possible D match to TRBD2 (6 bases). Germline CDR1 reads SGHRS; CDR2 reads YFSETQ. V shed 3 bases and J shed 3 bases, with 28 bases lying between them. The CDR3 consists of 20 residues. CDR3: CASSSRGSGFDALSYNEQFF. The DNA for the CDR3 is TGCGCCAGCAGCTCCCGGGGTAGCGGATTCGACGCCCTCAGCTACAATGAGCAGTTCTTC. Complete variable domain (other parts from reference TRBV5-1 and TRBJ2-1): KAGVTQTPRYLIKTRGQQVTLSCSPISGHRSVSWYQQTPGQGLQFLFEYFSETQRNKGNFPGRFSGRQFSNSRSEMNVSTLELGDSALYLCASSSRGSGFDALSYNEQFFGPGTRLTVL.

V usage is TRBV27 and J usage is TRBJ1-1, with 8 bases lining up with TRBD1. The V gene end was trimmed by 4 bases and the J gene end by 3 bases; junction bases not matched to a gene: 4. The CDR3 length is 14 residues. From germline, CDR1 is MNHEY and CDR2 SMNVEV (reference sequence). The CDR3 coding sequence is TGTGCCAGCAGTTGCGACAGGGGTCACACTGAAGCTTTCTTT. As protein: CASSCDRGHTEAFF.

The chain joins TRBV6-1 to TRBJ2-2; D unclear. The germline gives CDR1 MNHNS, CDR2 SASEGT. Trimming stripped 11 bases from V and 3 bases from J, with 16 bases between. CDR3 length: 14 amino acids. Here the CDR3 reads CAARSTMHTGELFF. The CDR3 coding sequence is TGTGCCGCACGGTCTACGATGCACACCGGGGAGCTGTTTTTT.

This clone appeared once. The chain couples TRBV27 to TRBJ2-7; 7 bases map to TRBD2. Looked up from germline, CDR1 is MNHEY and CDR2 is SMNVEV (reference sequence). The junction had 6 bases not matched to a gene; V was cut back by 4 bases and J by 6 bases. The CDR3 consists of 13 residues. The DNA of the CDR3 is TGTGCCAGCAGTTGGGCAGGGAGGGGCGAGCAGTACTTC. Protein product: CASSWAGRGEQYF.

This clone showed up just once. The chain combines TRBV27 with TRBJ2-3; the match to TRBD2 covers 10 bases. The junction had 18 bases not matched to a gene; V was cut back by 5 bases and J by 7 bases. Per the germline V gene, CDR1 is MNHEY and CDR2 is SMNVEV (reference sequence). The CDR3 runs 18 residues. The CDR3 nucleotides are TGTGCCAGCAGTCCCGACATCCTTCTAGCGGGAGTTGGTAATACGCAGTATTTT. Its translation is CASSPDILLAGVGNTQYF.